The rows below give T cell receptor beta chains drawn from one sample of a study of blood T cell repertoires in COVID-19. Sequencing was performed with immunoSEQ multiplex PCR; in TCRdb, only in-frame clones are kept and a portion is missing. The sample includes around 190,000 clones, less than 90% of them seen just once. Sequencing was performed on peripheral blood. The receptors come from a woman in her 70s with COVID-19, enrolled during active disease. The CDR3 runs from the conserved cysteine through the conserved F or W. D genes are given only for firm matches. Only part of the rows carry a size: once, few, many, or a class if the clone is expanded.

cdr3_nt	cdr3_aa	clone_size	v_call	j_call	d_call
TGTGCCAGTAGTTTAGAGAGCTATAGCAATCAGCCCCAGCATTTT	CASSLESYSNQPQHF	.	TRBV19	TRBJ1-5	.
TGCGCCAGCGGGAAACAGGCCCAATTCAATGAGCAGTTCTTC	CASGKQAQFNEQFF	.	TRBV5-1	TRBJ2-1	.
TGTGCCAGCAGCTTCTTAGGCGGTCAGTTCTTC	CASSFLGGQFF	.	TRBV5-8	TRBJ2-1	.
TGTGCCAGCAGCGTGGGACAGGGAAGTATTGGTTCACCCCTCCACTTT	CASSVGQGSIGSPLHF	.	TRBV9	TRBJ1-6	TRBD1
TGCGCCAGCAGCTTGGTTGCAGGGTCCTACGAGCAGTACTTC	CASSLVAGSYEQYF	.	TRBV5-1	TRBJ2-7	.
TGTGCCAGCAGCTCAGACAGGGGGGAAGGGGAAAAACTGTTTTTT	CASSSDRGEGEKLFF	.	TRBV7-8	TRBJ1-4	TRBD1
TGCGCCAGCAGCTTGGCCAACTTGGGGACTGGGGAGCTGTTTTTT	CASSLANLGTGELFF	.	TRBV5-1	TRBJ2-2	.
TGTGCCAGCAGCGGGACAATGAACACTGAAGCTTTCTTT	CASSGTMNTEAFF	.	TRBV12-3/TRBV12-4	TRBJ1-1	.
TGCGCCAGCAGCCTCTACTCTGGGGCCAACGTCCTGACTTTC	CASSLYSGANVLTF	.	TRBV5-1	TRBJ2-6	.
TGTGCCAGCAGTGTGCGGCTAATAAACTATGGCTACACCTTC	CASSVRLINYGYTF	.	TRBV2	TRBJ1-2	.
TGTGCCAGCAGCTTTCACTCCGGGACAGGAACCACTGAAGCTTTCTTT	CASSFHSGTGTTEAFF	.	TRBV13	TRBJ1-1	TRBD1
TGTGCCAGTAGTAAGACTAGCGGCTACACAGATACGCAGTATTTT	CASSKTSGYTDTQYF	.	TRBV19	TRBJ2-3	TRBD2
TGTGCCAGCAGTGGGACAGGGAACACCGGGGAGCTGTTTTTT	CASSGTGNTGELFF	.	TRBV2	TRBJ2-2	TRBD1
TGCAGCGGGCTAGTATACAATGAGCAGTTCTTC	CSGLVYNEQFF	.	TRBV29-1	TRBJ2-1	.
TGCGCCAGCAGCTCCCAGACAGGGACTAATGAAAAACTGTTTTTT	CASSSQTGTNEKLFF	once	TRBV4-3	TRBJ1-4	TRBD1